Below, 8 T cell receptor beta chains from the same sample are listed, as sequenced in a study of spatial heterogeneity in lung cancer. TCRdb re-called the 5' RACE reads with MiXCR, one entry per CDR3 protein. Here the sample spans around 70,000 distinct CDR3 sequences, roughly 9% being singletons. Indicated time point: blood at routine non-recurrence follow-up after resection. Sequences were derived from PBMCs, sampled at follow-up. The receptors were gathered from a female donor with early-stage non-small cell lung cancer.

The rearrangement links TRBV7-8 to TRBJ2-2; 9 nucleotides agree with TRBD1. J was trimmed by 3 bases and V by 8 bases; bases with no gene match: 10. CDR3 size: 16 residues. Germline-derived CDR1 and CDR2 are SGHVS and FQNEAQ. The CDR3 loop reads CASSGTGFRDTGELFF. The CDR3 nucleotides are TGTGCCAGCTCCGGGACAGGGTTTCGCGACACCGGGGAGCTGTTTTTT.

At least ten counts were recorded for this clonotype. The chain carries TRBV7-8 and TRBJ2-1; TRBD1 aligns across 7 bases. Unmatched junction bases numbered 9, after V lost 4 bases and J lost 0 bases. Germline CDR1 SGHVS, CDR2 FQNEAQ. There are 17 residues in the CDR3. The chain's CDR3 is CASSSPRQGSSYNEQFF. CDR3 bases: TGTGCCAGCAGCTCGCCCCGACAGGGAAGCTCCTACAATGAGCAGTTCTTC.

This clonotype was seen ten or more times. V gene TRBV4-1 combines with J gene TRBJ2-5; 7 nucleotides align to TRBD2. This CDR3 region has 13 residues. V lost 4 bases to trimming and J lost 5 bases; unmatched junction nucleotides: 4. Germline-derived CDR1 and CDR2 are MGHRA and YSYEKL. The CDR3 protein is CASSRLAAETQYF. CDR3 nucleotides: TGCGCCAGCAGCCGCCTAGCGGCTGAGACCCAGTACTTC.

This clonotype has at least ten counts. The V and J genes are TRBV7-6 and TRBJ1-2; D is perhaps TRBD1 (6 bases). The V end was cut by 5 bases, the J end by 8 bases, with 15 bases between. CDR1 is SGHVS and CDR2 is FNYEAQ in the germline V gene. The CDR3 consists of 13 residues. The CDR3 sequence is CASSPGQLQGYTF. The CDR3 nucleotides are TGTGCCAGCAGCCCTGGACAGCTTCAAGGCTACACCTTC.

This clonotype was counted only a few times. The rearrangement links TRBV7-2 to TRBJ2-7; 8 nucleotides align to TRBD1. The CDR3 covers 18 residues. CDR1 and CDR2 (germline): SGHTA, FQGNSA. Trimming at V came to 6 bases and at J to 3 bases, leaving 19 bases not matched to a gene. The chain's CDR3 is CASRLTHGPGGIFYEQYF. The CDR3 coding sequence is TGTGCCAGCAGACTTACCCATGGCCCAGGGGGCATTTTCTACGAGCAGTACTTC.

This clonotype has ten or more counts. The V call is TRBV19, the J call TRBJ2-7; no definite D call. The CDR3 extends over 13 amino acids. Trimming left V 6 bases short and J 5 bases short, with 14 bases between. The V gene's germline CDR1 is LNHDA and CDR2 SQIVND (reference sequence). The CDR3 region has the DNA TGTGCCAGTAGCCTCTCCAATCAGGACGAGCAGTACTTC. It yields the protein CASSLSNQDEQYF.

This clonotype has more than one count but fewer than ten. The chain links TRBV6-1 to TRBJ1-1; tentatively, D is TRBD1 (5 bases). The germline gives CDR1 MNHNS, CDR2 SASEGT. Deletions cut 4 bases from V and 2 bases from J, with 11 bases between. The length of the CDR3 is 14 residues. CDR3 amino acids: CASSAGTSNTEAFF. CDR3 bases: TGTGCCAGCAGTGCCGGGACGTCAAACACTGAAGCTTTCTTT.

This clonotype was observed many times. V usage is TRBV5-1 and J usage is TRBJ2-2; 9 bases map to TRBD2. Germline CDR1 SGHRS, CDR2 YFSETQ. The CDR3 consists of 15 residues. J lost 6 bases, V lost 9 bases, and 12 bases had no gene match. This CDR3 reads CATSVEVAGAGELFF. The CDR3 DNA follows: TGCGCCACCTCGGTGGAGGTAGCGGGAGCCGGGGAGCTGTTTTTT.